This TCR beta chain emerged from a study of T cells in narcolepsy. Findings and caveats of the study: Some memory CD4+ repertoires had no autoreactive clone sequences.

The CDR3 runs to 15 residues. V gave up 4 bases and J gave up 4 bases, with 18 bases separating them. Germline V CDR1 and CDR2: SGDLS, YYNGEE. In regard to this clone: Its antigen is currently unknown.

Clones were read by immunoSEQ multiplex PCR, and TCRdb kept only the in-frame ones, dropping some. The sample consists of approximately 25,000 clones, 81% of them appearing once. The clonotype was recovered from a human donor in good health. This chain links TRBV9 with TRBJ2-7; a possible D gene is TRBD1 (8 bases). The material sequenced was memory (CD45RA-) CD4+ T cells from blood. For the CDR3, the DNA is TGTGCCAGCAGCCAGGAAGCGGGACAGGTTTACGAGCAGTACTTC. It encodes CASSQEAGQVYEQYF.